This paragraph covers one T cell receptor (beta chain) sequence. Methods used by the authors: Reference gene primer amplification gave nucleated cell count estimates. Clones were sequenced by immunoSEQ multiplex PCR, and TCRdb holds only the in-frame ones, with some missing. That table is the source of V, J and clone size, and D and trimming were worked out from the DNA. The sample holds 100,000 to 150,000 clones, around 64% seen once. The sample is drawn from a study of blood T cell repertoires in COVID-19. Study summary: The origin of the acute and convalescent COVID-19 samples was the United States, Italy and Spain. T cells, B-cell-depleted T cells, or PBMCs supplied cDNA or gDNA.

The CDR3 contains 17 residues. Germline V gene data show CDR1 as MNHNS and CDR2 as SASEGT. V lost 4 bases and J lost 8; bases outside the gene matches: 10. The sample was peripheral blood. The TCR was taken from a human donor with acute or convalescent COVID-19. The donor label of this sample is uncertain. The chain is built from TRBV6-1 and TRBJ2-2; TRBD2 matches at 13 bases. The CDR3 coding sequence is TGTGCCAGCAGTGCACTAGCGGGGGGGGGTGCCGGTGGGGAGCTGTTTTTT. It is translated as CASSALAGGGAGGELFF.